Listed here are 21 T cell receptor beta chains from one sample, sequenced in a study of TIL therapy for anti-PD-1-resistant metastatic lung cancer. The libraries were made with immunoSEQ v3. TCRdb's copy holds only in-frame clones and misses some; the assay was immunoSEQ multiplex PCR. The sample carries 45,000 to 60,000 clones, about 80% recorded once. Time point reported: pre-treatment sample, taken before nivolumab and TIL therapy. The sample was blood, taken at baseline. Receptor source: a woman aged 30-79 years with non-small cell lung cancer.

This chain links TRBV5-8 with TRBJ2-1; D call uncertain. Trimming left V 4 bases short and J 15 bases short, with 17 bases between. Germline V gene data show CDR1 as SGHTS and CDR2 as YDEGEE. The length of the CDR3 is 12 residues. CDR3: CASSPRIRVLFF. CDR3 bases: TGTGCCAGCAGCCCTAGAATAAGGGTTCTGTTCTTC.

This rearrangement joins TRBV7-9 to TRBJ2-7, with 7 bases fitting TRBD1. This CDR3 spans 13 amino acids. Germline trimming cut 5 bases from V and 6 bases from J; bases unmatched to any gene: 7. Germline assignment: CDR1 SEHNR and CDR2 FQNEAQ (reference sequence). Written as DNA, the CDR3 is TGTGCCAGCAGCCCGACAGGGTACAGCGAGCAGTACTTC. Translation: CASSPTGYSEQYF.

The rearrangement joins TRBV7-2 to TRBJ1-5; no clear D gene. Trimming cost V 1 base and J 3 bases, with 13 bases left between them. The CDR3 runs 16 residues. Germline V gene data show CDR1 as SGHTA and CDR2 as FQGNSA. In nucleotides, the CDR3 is TGTGCCAGCAGCTTAGTAGGTACAGTAACCAATCAGCCCCAGCATTTT. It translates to CASSLVGTVTNQPQHF.

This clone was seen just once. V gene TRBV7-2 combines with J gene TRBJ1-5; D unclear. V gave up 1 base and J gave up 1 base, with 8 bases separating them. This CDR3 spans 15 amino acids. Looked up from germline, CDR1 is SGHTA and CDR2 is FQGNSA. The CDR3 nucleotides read TGTGCCAGCAGCTTAGACGGGCCAAGCAATCAGCCCCAGCATTTT. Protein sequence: CASSLDGPSNQPQHF.

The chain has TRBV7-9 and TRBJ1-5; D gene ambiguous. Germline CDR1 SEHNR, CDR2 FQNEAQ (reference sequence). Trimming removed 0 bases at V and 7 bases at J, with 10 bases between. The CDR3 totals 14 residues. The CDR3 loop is CASSLAGGSQPQHF. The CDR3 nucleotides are TGTGCCAGCAGCTTAGCGGGAGGGTCCCAGCCCCAGCATTTT.

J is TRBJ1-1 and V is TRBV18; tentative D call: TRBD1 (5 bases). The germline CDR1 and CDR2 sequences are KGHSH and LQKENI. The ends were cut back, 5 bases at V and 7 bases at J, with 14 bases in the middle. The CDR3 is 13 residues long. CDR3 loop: CASSSRERDEAFF. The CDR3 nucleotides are TGTGCCAGCTCATCCAGGGAGAGGGATGAAGCTTTCTTT. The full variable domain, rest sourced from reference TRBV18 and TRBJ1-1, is NAGVMQNPRHLVRRRGQEARLRCSPMKGHSHVYWYRQLPEEGLKFMVYLQKENIIDESGMPKERFSAEFPKEGPSILRIQQVVRGDSAAYFCASSSRERDEAFFGQGTRLTVV.

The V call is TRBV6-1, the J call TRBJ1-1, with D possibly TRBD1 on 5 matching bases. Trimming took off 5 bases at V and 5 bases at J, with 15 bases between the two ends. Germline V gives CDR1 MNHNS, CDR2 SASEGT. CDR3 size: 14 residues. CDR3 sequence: CASSSGEETTEAFF. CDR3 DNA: TGTGCCAGCAGTTCGGGGGAGGAAACGACTGAAGCTTTCTTT.

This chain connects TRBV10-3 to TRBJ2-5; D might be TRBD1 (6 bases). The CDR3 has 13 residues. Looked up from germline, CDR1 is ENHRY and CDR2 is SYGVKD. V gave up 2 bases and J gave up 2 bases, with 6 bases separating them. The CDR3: CAISETGQETQYF. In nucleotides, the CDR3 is TGTGCCATCAGTGAGACAGGGCAAGAGACCCAGTACTTC.

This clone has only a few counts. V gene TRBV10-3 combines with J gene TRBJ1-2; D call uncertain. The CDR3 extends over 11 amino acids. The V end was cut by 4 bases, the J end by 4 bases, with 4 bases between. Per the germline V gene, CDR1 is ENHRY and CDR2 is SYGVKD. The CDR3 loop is CAISGSYGYTF. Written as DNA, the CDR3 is TGTGCCATCAGTGGGTCCTATGGCTACACCTTC.

CDR3 DNA: TGCGCCAGCAGCCACCCGGGGGGAGAGACCCAGTACTTC. It encodes CASSHPGGETQYF. The V and J genes are TRBV4-1 and TRBJ2-5; TRBD2 aligns across 7 bases. The CDR3 is made up of 13 amino acids. Trimming cost V 3 bases and J 4 bases; bases outside gene matches: 2. CDR1 and CDR2 from the germline V gene are MGHRA and YSYEKL.

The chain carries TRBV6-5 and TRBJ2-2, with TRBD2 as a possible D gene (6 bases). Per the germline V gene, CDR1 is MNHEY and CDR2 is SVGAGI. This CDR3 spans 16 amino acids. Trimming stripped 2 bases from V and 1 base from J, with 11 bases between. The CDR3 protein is CASSYGGVGNTGELFF. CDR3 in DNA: TGTGCCAGCAGTTACGGCGGGGTGGGGAACACCGGGGAGCTGTTTTTT.

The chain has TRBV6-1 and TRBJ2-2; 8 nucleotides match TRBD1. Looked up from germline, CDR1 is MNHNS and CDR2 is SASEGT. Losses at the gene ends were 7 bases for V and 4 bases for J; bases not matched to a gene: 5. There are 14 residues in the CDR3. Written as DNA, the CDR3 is TGTGCCAGCATTAATACAGGGGGCACCGGGGAGCTGTTTTTT. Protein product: CASINTGGTGELFF.

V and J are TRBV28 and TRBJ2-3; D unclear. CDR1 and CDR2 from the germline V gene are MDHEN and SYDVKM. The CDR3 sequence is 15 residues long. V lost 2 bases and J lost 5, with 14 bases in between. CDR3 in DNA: TGTGCCAGCAGTTTAGGTAGTTCGGCGCAAGATACGCAGTATTTT. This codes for CASSLGSSAQDTQYF.

DNA of the CDR3: TGTGCCAGCAGCTTACATAGCCTGAACACTGAAGCTTTCTTT. Translating gives CASSLHSLNTEAFF. The chain couples TRBV7-3 to TRBJ1-1, with unresolved D. This CDR3 comprises 14 residues. Germline CDR1 reads SGHTA; CDR2 reads FQGTGA. Trimming removed 2 bases from V and 0 bases from J, with 7 bases in between.

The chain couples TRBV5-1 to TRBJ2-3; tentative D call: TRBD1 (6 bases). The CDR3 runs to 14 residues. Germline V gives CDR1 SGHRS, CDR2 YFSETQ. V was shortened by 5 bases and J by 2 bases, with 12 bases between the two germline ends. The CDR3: CASRGDTHTDTQYF. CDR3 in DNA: TGCGCCAGCAGGGGGGACACTCACACAGATACGCAGTATTTT.

Here the CDR3 DNA reads TGTGCCAGCAGCTTGCGATTCGCTGAAGCTTTCTTT. Protein sequence: CASSLRFAEAFF. The V gene is TRBV13, the J gene TRBJ1-1; D call uncertain. The CDR3 is 12 amino acids. CDR1 and CDR2 (germline): PRHDT, FYEKMQ (reference sequence). Trimming stripped 3 bases from V and 6 bases from J, with 8 bases between. Combining the CDR3 with reference TRBV13 and TRBJ1-1 gives the whole variable domain AAGVIQSPRHLIKEKRETATLKCYPIPRHDTVYWYQQGPGQDPQFLISFYEKMQSDKGSIPDRFSAQQFSDYHSELNMSSLELGDSALYFCASSLRFAEAFFGQGTRLTVV.

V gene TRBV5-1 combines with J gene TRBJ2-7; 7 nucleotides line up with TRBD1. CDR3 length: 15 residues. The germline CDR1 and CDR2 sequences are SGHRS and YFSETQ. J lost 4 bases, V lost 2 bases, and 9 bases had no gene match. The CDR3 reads CASSFSWDSGYEQYF. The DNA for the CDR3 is TGCGCCAGCAGCTTTTCGTGGGACAGCGGATACGAGCAGTACTTC.

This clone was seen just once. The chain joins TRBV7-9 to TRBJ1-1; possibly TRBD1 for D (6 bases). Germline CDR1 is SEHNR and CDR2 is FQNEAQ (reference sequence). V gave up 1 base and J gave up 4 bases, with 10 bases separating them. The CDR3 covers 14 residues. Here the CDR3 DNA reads TGTGCCAGCAGCTTAGGGGGGCTGGTCACTGAAGCTTTCTTT. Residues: CASSLGGLVTEAFF.

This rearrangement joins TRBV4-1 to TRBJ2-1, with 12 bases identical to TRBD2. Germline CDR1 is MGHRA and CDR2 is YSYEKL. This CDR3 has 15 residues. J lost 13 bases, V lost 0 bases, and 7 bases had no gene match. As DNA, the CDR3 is TGCGCCAGCAGCCAAGATAGACTAGCGGGAGCCCTTCAGTTCTTC. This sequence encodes CASSQDRLAGALQFF.

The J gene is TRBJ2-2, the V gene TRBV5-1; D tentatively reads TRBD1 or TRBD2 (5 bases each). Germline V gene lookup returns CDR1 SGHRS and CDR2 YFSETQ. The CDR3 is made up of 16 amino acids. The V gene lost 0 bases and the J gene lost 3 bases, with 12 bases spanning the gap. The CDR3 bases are TGCGCCAGCAGCTTGGCCGGGGACCAATACACCGGGGAGCTGTTTTTT. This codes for CASSLAGDQYTGELFF.

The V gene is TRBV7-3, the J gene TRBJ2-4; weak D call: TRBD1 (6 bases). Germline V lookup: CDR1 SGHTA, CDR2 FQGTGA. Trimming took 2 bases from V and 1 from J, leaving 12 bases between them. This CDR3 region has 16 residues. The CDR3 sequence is CASSLYRVSAKNIQYF. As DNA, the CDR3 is TGTGCCAGCAGCTTATACAGGGTTTCGGCCAAAAACATTCAGTACTTC.